A single sample is the source of the 21 T cell receptor beta chains below, sequenced in a study of T cells in Graves' hyperthyroidism and ophthalmopathy. Amplified regions were TCR beta CDR3 sequences from RNA transcripts. The study used the HTBI primer set for a first-round RT-PCR of the TCR CDR3. TCRdb re-derived calls from the multiplex PCR reads in MiXCR, one entry per CDR3 protein. The sample includes about 400,000 distinct CDR3 sequences, around a sixth of them seen just once. Source material: blood. The receptors derive from a woman between 18 and 29 years old with Graves' hyperthyroidism.

This clonotype has ten or more counts. The genes are TRBV19 and TRBJ2-1, with TRBD2 matching over 9 bases. The CDR3 has 16 amino acids. V was clipped by 4 bases and J by 6 bases; unmatched bases: 10. Germline assignment: CDR1 LNHDA and CDR2 SQIVND (reference sequence). DNA of the CDR3: TGTGCCAGTAGTACTGGAGGAGCGGGGGGACCCAATGAGCAGTTCTTC. It is translated as CASSTGGAGGPNEQFF.

This clonotype was detected many times. V gene TRBV20-1 combines with J gene TRBJ2-7; possible D gene TRBD1, 6 bases. From germline, CDR1 is DFQATT and CDR2 SNEGSKA (reference sequence). The CDR3 is made up of 15 amino acids. Trimming took off 7 bases at V and 2 bases at J, with 21 bases between the two ends. The CDR3 coding sequence is TGCAGTGTTAATCCGGGACACGGTTTGACCTACGAGCAGTACTTC. Translating gives CSVNPGHGLTYEQYF.

This clonotype was counted ten times or more. The rearrangement links TRBV27 to TRBJ2-3; TRBD1 might be the D (5 bases). The V gene's germline CDR1 is MNHEY and CDR2 SMNVEV (reference sequence). The germline V and J ends were trimmed by 2 bases and 3 bases, with 24 bases remaining between them. The CDR3 sequence is 19 residues long. Here the CDR3 reads CASSLILRARAQGTDTQYF. Written as DNA, the CDR3 is TGTGCCAGCAGTTTAATTCTCCGGGCGCGAGCCCAGGGAACAGATACGCAGTATTTT.

Remarks on this clonotype: A read error may be the cause here, since a much bigger clone is one base away. In DNA form, the CDR3 reads TGCAGTGCCCGAAGGTCCGAGGGGGGTAATCCACCCCTCCACTTT. This translates into CSARRSEGGNPPLHF. The chain recombines TRBV20-1 with TRBJ1-6, with D possibly matching TRBD1 (6 bases). Germline CDR1 and CDR2: DFQATT and SNEGSKA (reference sequence). This CDR3 has 15 amino acids.

The table lists this clonotype with many counts. The CDR3 loop reads CASSQDEQYF. In DNA, the CDR3 is TGTGCCAGCAGCCAAGACGAGCAGTACTTC. V gene TRBV3-1 combines with J gene TRBJ2-7, with unresolved D. CDR1 LGHDT and CDR2 YNNKEL come from the germline V gene (reference sequence). The CDR3 spans 10 residues. V was pared by 0 bases and J by 6 bases, with 0 bases between.

V is TRBV7-9 and J is TRBJ2-5; D is unresolved. The ends were cut back, 8 bases at V and 4 bases at J, with 14 bases in the middle. The CDR3 contains 13 residues. Germline lookup yields CDR1 SEHNR and CDR2 FQNEAQ (reference sequence). For the CDR3, the DNA is TGTGCCAGCCAGGAGAGGTTGCGAGAGACCCAGTACTTC. Translation: CASQERLRETQYF.

This clonotype was picked up many times. The V and J genes are TRBV14 and TRBJ1-5, with D unclear. The CDR3 length is 13 residues. The V gene lost 3 bases and the J gene lost 9 bases, with 12 bases spanning the gap. The germline CDR1 and CDR2 sequences are SGHDN and FVKESK. This CDR3 reads CASSQQEGGPQHF. CDR3 nucleotide sequence: TGTGCCAGCAGCCAGCAGGAGGGCGGGCCCCAGCATTTT.

The chain couples TRBV5-8 to TRBJ2-7; 8 bases agree with TRBD2. Germline V CDR1 and CDR2: SGHTS, YDEGEE. With V trimmed by 3 bases and J by 0 bases, 11 bases remained unmatched. This CDR3 contains 17 residues. The DNA for the CDR3 is TGTGCCAGCAGCTGGGGGCGGGATAGCGGGACCTCCTACGAGCAGTACTTC. Amino acids: CASSWGRDSGTSYEQYF.

In this sample, this clonotype turned up many times. The rearrangement joins TRBV5-1 to TRBJ2-1, with 9 bases identical to TRBD2. CDR1 SGHRS and CDR2 YFSETQ come from the germline V gene. The CDR3 sequence is 17 residues long. J lost 8 bases, V lost 1 base, and 13 bases had no gene match. The CDR3 reads CASSLTPELAGIDEQFF. For the CDR3, the DNA is TGCGCCAGCAGCTTGACTCCGGAGCTAGCGGGGATCGATGAGCAGTTCTTC.

This clonotype was seen repeatedly, ten times or more. The chain is built from TRBV30 and TRBJ1-6; 8 bases fit TRBD1. Per the germline V gene, CDR1 is GTSNPN and CDR2 is SVGIG (reference sequence). The CDR3 is 16 amino acids. The trim removed 4 bases at V and 3 bases at J, leaving 8 bases unmatched. CDR3 in amino acids: CAWMYRGTGYNSPLHF. In DNA, the CDR3 is TGTGCCTGGATGTATCGTGGGACAGGCTATAATTCACCCCTCCACTTT.

This clonotype was recorded at least ten times. The chain joins TRBV6-1 to TRBJ2-3, with no clear D. Trimming took off 6 bases at V and 2 bases at J, with 9 bases between the two ends. From germline, CDR1 is MNHNS and CDR2 SASEGT. This CDR3 has 13 amino acids. The CDR3, as DNA: TGTGCCAGCAGCGTCCGGAACACAGATACGCAGTATTTT. Translation gives CASSVRNTDTQYF.

This clonotype was recorded many times. This chain uses TRBV11-3 with TRBJ2-5; unclear D gene. This CDR3 contains 16 residues. Germline values: CDR1 SGHNT, CDR2 YENEEA. The ends were cut back, 5 bases at V and 0 bases at J, with 16 bases in the middle. CDR3 in amino acids: CASSPSSGAYQETQYF. The CDR3 DNA reads as TGTGCCAGCAGCCCATCGTCAGGAGCTTACCAAGAGACCCAGTACTTC.

This clonotype showed up many times. V usage is TRBV4-1 and J usage is TRBJ2-7; weak D call: TRBD2 (5 bases). This CDR3 is built from 15 residues. Germline V lookup: CDR1 MGHRA, CDR2 YSYEKL. With 1 base removed from V and 3 bases from J, the gap between germline ends came to 13 bases. The CDR3 DNA is TGCGCCAGCAGCCAAGGTGCGGGCTTAGGCTACGAGCAGTACTTC. Amino acid sequence: CASSQGAGLGYEQYF.

The chain recombines TRBV7-8 with TRBJ2-1; D is uncertain. CDR1 is SGHVS and CDR2 is FQNEAQ in the germline V gene. This CDR3 region has 18 residues. V was clipped by 0 bases and J by 0 bases, with 15 bases between them. CDR3 sequence (DNA): TGTGCCAGCAGCTTAGCGTTCGTAAGAGGAAGCTCCTACAATGAGCAGTTCTTC. Its protein product is CASSLAFVRGSSYNEQFF.

This clonotype was seen repeatedly, ten times or more. CDR3 residues: CASNRAAWRTDTQYF. CDR3 coding DNA: TGTGCCAGCAACCGGGCCGCCTGGCGCACAGATACGCAGTATTTT. The genes are TRBV9 and TRBJ2-3; D is unresolved. The CDR3 totals 15 residues. Trimming left V 6 bases short and J 1 base short, with 15 bases between. CDR1 is SGDLS and CDR2 is YYNGEE in the germline V gene.

This clonotype was recorded at least ten times. The chain carries TRBV19 and TRBJ1-2, with a weak D call TRBD1 (6 bases). Trimming left V 5 bases short and J 2 bases short, with 12 bases between. The CDR3 has 14 residues. Germline V gene lookup returns CDR1 LNHDA and CDR2 SQIVND (reference sequence). CDR3 sequence (DNA): TGTGCCAGTAGTGCCGGGACACTGAACTATGGCTACACCTTC. Protein sequence: CASSAGTLNYGYTF. The full variable domain, its missing parts supplied by reference TRBV19 and TRBJ1-2, is DGGITQSPKYLFRKEGQNVTLSCEQNLNHDAMYWYRQDPGQGLRLIYYSQIVNDFQKGDIAEGYSVSREKKESFPLTVTSAQKNPTAFYLCASSAGTLNYGYTFGSGTRLTVV.

The CDR3 here is CASSLPGTAITDTQYF. The CDR3 DNA is TGTGCCAGCAGCTTGCCCGGGACCGCAATCACAGATACGCAGTATTTT. This rearrangement joins TRBV5-6 to TRBJ2-3; D could derive from TRBD1 or TRBD2 (5 bases each). Germline CDR1 SGHDT, CDR2 YYEEEE. The CDR3 consists of 16 residues. Trimming took off 1 base at V and 2 bases at J, with 14 bases between the two ends. Full variable domain (rest looked up from reference TRBV5-6 and TRBJ2-3): DAGVTQSPTHLIKTRGQQVTLRCSPKSGHDTVSWYQQALGQGPQFIFQYYEEEERQRGNFPDRFSGHQFPNYSSELNVNALLLGDSALYLCASSLPGTAITDTQYFGPGTRLTVL.

The table lists this clonotype with many counts. The chain combines TRBV6-1 with TRBJ2-7; the D is unclear. V dropped 6 bases and J dropped 3 bases, with 15 bases sitting between them. CDR1 and CDR2 (germline): MNHNS, SASEGT. This CDR3 contains 14 residues. The CDR3 region is CASSAQVGRYEQYF. As DNA, the CDR3 is TGTGCCAGCAGCGCCCAGGTAGGGCGCTACGAGCAGTACTTC.

This clonotype was detected ten times or more. The V gene is TRBV12-3 or TRBV12-4, the J gene TRBJ1-5; no definite D call. V lost 7 bases, J lost 7 bases, and 17 bases lay in between. The CDR3 has 14 residues. The CDR3 protein is CASTESGSRQPQHF. CDR3 in DNA: TGTGCCAGCACAGAGTCGGGGTCTCGACAGCCCCAGCATTTT.

This clonotype was detected only a few times. This chain links TRBV20-1 with TRBJ2-7; D possibly corresponds to TRBD1 (5 bases). The germline CDR1 and CDR2 sequences are DFQATT and SNEGSKA (reference sequence). Trimming removed 6 bases from V and 2 bases from J, with 20 bases in between. The CDR3 totals 15 residues. CDR3 protein: CSATLRGRGPYEQYF. The CDR3 DNA reads as TGCAGTGCCACTCTGCGTGGAAGGGGCCCCTACGAGCAGTACTTC.

This clonotype was seen a few times. The chain is built from TRBV5-1 and TRBJ2-5; D may be TRBD2 (6 bases). The CDR3 totals 14 residues. Germline V gives CDR1 SGHRS, CDR2 YFSETQ. Trimming removed 4 bases from V and 0 bases from J, with 10 bases in between. In nucleotides, the CDR3 is TGCGCCAGCAGCCCCGGCGGGGACCAAGAGACCCAGTACTTC. It encodes CASSPGGDQETQYF.